This is a list of T cell receptor beta chains from one sample in a study of T cell repertoires in cytomegalovirus infection. One entry per CDR3 protein results from TCRdb running MiXCR on the reads. This table has approximately 730,000 distinct CDR3 sequences, around a third appearing once. The antigens for these receptors are not known. Material: cultured PBMCs, obtained from culture after CMV antigen stimulation. The receptors were sampled from a human donor in good health (CMV status not recorded). Some clones in this sample may be carry-over from other donors' samples. Each CDR3 is given with its conserved first and last residue. Fields, in order: clone size, D gene, V gene, J gene, CDR3 DNA, CDR3 protein. D genes are given only for firm matches. Size tells how often a clone was seen (once, few, many) or the class of an expanded clone, and some rows leave it out.

many	-	TRBV7-2	TRBJ2-5	TGTGCCAGCAGCTTAGACAGGGCCCAGGAGACCCAGTACTTC	CASSLDRAQETQYF
many	-	TRBV7-2	TRBJ2-5	TGTGCCACCGCCATGGGACACCAATACGTGGAGACCCAGTACTTC	CATAMGHQYVETQYF
-	TRBD2	TRBV4-1	TRBJ2-3	TGCGCCAGCAGCCAAGCGTTTGGGCTAGCGGGAGGAGATACGCAGTATTTT	CASSQAFGLAGGDTQYF
-	-	TRBV27	TRBJ2-1	TGTGCCAGCAACCGAAAGGGACGCCTCTCCTACAATGAGCAGTTCTTC	CASNRKGRLSYNEQFF
-	TRBD1	TRBV6-2/TRBV6-3	TRBJ2-7	TGTGCCGCAGGACAGGTTCTCAACGAGCAGTACTTC	CAAGQVLNEQYF
few	-	TRBV5-6	TRBJ1-3	TGTGCCAGCAGCCTGGGTCCTAGGGGCGGAAACACCATATATTTT	CASSLGPRGGNTIYF
many	TRBD2	TRBV6-1	TRBJ2-3	TGTGCCAGCAGCCCGCGGGGGGGAGACACAGATACGCAGTATTTT	CASSPRGGDTDTQYF
-	TRBD1	TRBV18	TRBJ1-5	TGTGCCAGCTCATCGACAGGGGATTACAATCAGCCCCAGCATTTT	CASSSTGDYNQPQHF
-	-	TRBV5-1	TRBJ2-5	TGCGCCAGCAGCCCGATCACTAGCCATCAAGAGACCCAGTACTTC	CASSPITSHQETQYF
few	TRBD1	TRBV6-6	TRBJ2-3	TGTGCCAGCAGGCCGGGACAGGGGTTCACAGATACGCAGTATTTT	CASRPGQGFTDTQYF
many	TRBD2	TRBV7-2	TRBJ2-3	TGTGCCAGCAGCTTAGACGGGGGGGCCACAGATACGCAGTATTTT	CASSLDGGATDTQYF
-	-	TRBV15	TRBJ1-1	TGTGCCACCAGCAGAGCGGGGGACGGGAACACTGAAGCTTTCTTT	CATSRAGDGNTEAFF
many	-	TRBV7-4	TRBJ2-1	TGTGCCAGCAGCTTTCTACGCAGAGTAGGTTACAATGAGCAGTTCTTC	CASSFLRRVGYNEQFF
-	-	TRBV23-1	TRBJ2-1	TGCGCCAGCAGTCAATCCGGCGGATGGCGGGATGGGGTGTTTAGTTCCTATGAGCAGTTCTTC	CASSQSGGWRDGVFSSYEQFF
few	-	TRBV12-3/TRBV12-4	TRBJ1-4	TGTGCCAGCAGTTTAAGCGTCGGGGGGCATGAAAAACTGTTTTTT	CASSLSVGGHEKLFF
-	-	TRBV20-1	TRBJ2-3	TGCAGTGCTAGACAGGGGGGGGGCACAGATACGCAGTATTTT	CSARQGGGTDTQYF
-	TRBD1	TRBV5-6	TRBJ1-5	TGTGCCAGCAGCTTACAGGGGTTCGTGACAAAACAGCCCCAGCATTTT	CASSLQGFVTKQPQHF
few	-	TRBV18	TRBJ1-1	TGTGCCAGCTCACCACCGGGGGGACGGAGGAACACTGAAGCTTTCTTT	CASSPPGGRRNTEAFF
-	TRBD1	TRBV20-1	TRBJ2-7	TGCAGTGCTGCCAGACAGGGTTCCTACGAGCAGTACTTC	CSAARQGSYEQYF
-	-	TRBV5-1	TRBJ2-7	TGCGCCAGCAGCCGGGGGGGAATGACAGGGAACTCCTACGAGCAGTACTTC	CASSRGGMTGNSYEQYF
-	-	TRBV7-9	TRBJ1-5	TGTGCCAGCAGCTTACACGTACAGCCCCAGCATTTT	CASSLHVQPQHF
many	-	TRBV7-8	TRBJ2-3	TGTGCCAGCAGCTCCCTCTCCGCAGATACGCAGTATTTT	CASSSLSADTQYF
-	TRBD2	TRBV10-3	TRBJ2-1	TGTGCCATCAGTGAGAGCGGGCTAGCGGGAGAGAACTCCTACAATGAGCAGTTCTTC	CAISESGLAGENSYNEQFF
-	TRBD1	TRBV12-3/TRBV12-4	TRBJ2-3	TGTGCCAGCAGTGGGGGACAGGGGAGTTTCACAGATACGCAGTATTTT	CASSGGQGSFTDTQYF
-	TRBD1	TRBV28	TRBJ2-5	TGTGCCAGCAGTTGGGACAGGGCAACGGAGACCCAGTACTTC	CASSWDRATETQYF
few	-	TRBV27	TRBJ2-2	TGTGCCAGCAGTCACCCGGGGGGGGAGCTGTTTTTT	CASSHPGGELFF
-	TRBD1	TRBV7-9	TRBJ2-1	TGTGCCAGCAGATCTGCAGGGGGTGAGCAGTTCTTC	CASRSAGGEQFF
many	-	TRBV7-2	TRBJ2-3	TGTGCCAGCAGCCCACCCCCGCCAGATACGCAGTATTTT	CASSPPPPDTQYF
-	-	TRBV20-1	TRBJ2-7	TGCAGTGCTAGAGAGGAACTCCTCGGATCCTACGAGCAGTACTTC	CSAREELLGSYEQYF
-	TRBD1	TRBV20-1	TRBJ1-4	TGCAGTGCCCACAGGGGAGGTGACGAAAAACTGTTTTTT	CSAHRGGDEKLFF
-	TRBD2	TRBV11-2	TRBJ2-2	TGTGCCAGCAGCTCTTTAGCGGGGAAGGACACCGGGGAGCTGTTTTTT	CASSSLAGKDTGELFF
-	-	TRBV14	TRBJ1-2	TGTGCCAGCAGCCAAGGCGAGGGGTATGGCTACACCTTC	CASSQGEGYGYTF
few	TRBD2	TRBV19	TRBJ2-1	TGTGCCAGTAGTACTAGCGGGGGGGCGCAGTTCTTC	CASSTSGGAQFF
many	-	TRBV7-8	TRBJ1-1	TGTGCCAGCAGCTTAGCGTGGCGCGACACTGAAGCTTTCTTT	CASSLAWRDTEAFF
-	-	TRBV7-8	TRBJ2-7	TGTGCCAGCAGCTTACTGACTACCAACCTCTACGAGCAGTACTTC	CASSLLTTNLYEQYF
-	TRBD2	TRBV5-6	TRBJ2-7	TGTGCCAGCAGCCATCTAGCGGGAGGAAGGCTCGAGCAGTACTTC	CASSHLAGGRLEQYF
-	TRBD2	TRBV20-1	TRBJ2-1	TGCAGTGCTAGCTCGGCTAGCGGGAGGTCTGGCGAGCAGTTCTTC	CSASSASGRSGEQFF